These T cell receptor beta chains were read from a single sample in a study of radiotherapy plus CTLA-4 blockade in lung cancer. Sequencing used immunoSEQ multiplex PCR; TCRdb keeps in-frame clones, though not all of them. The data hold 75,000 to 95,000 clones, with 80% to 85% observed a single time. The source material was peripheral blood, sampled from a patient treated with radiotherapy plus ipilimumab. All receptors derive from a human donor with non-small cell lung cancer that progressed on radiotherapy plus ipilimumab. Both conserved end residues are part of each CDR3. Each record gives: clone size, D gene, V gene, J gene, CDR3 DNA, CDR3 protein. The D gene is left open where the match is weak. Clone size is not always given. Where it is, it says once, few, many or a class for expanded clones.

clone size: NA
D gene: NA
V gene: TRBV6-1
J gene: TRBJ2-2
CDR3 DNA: TGTGCCAGCAACTCTGACTTCACCGGGGAGCTGTTTTTT
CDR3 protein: CASNSDFTGELFF

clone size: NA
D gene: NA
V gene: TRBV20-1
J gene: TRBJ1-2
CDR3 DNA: TGCAGTGCTAGAATAGGCGGTGGCTACACCTTC
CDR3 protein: CSARIGGGYTF

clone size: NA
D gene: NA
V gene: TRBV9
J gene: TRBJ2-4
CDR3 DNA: TGTGCCAGCAGCGTAGAAGCGGACAAAAACATTCAGTACTTC
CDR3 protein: CASSVEADKNIQYF

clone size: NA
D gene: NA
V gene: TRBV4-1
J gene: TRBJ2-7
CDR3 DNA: TGCGCCAGCAGCCAAGATCCAGGGGGGGGCTCCTACGAGCAGTACTTC
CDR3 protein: CASSQDPGGGSYEQYF

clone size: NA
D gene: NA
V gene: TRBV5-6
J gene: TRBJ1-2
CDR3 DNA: TGTGCCAGCAGCTTGGTTCGGCACGTCTCAAACTATGGCTACACCTTC
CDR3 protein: CASSLVRHVSNYGYTF

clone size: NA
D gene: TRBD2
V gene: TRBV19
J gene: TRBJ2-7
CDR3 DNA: TGTGCCAGTAGTCTGGGACTAGCGGGTCTTTACGAGCAGTACTTC
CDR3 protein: CASSLGLAGLYEQYF

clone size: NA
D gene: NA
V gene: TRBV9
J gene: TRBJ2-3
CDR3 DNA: TGTGCCAGCAGCGTAGTGGGGGGCACAGATACGCAGTATTTT
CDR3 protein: CASSVVGGTDTQYF

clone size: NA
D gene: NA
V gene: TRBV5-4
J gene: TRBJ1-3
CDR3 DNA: TGTGCCAGCAGCTTGGCCGGCAGGACCTCTGGAAACACCATATATTTT
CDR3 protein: CASSLAGRTSGNTIYF

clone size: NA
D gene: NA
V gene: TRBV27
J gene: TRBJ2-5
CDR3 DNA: TGTGCCAGCAGCTTCGGAAGGTCTGAGCAGTACTTC
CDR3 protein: CASSFGRSEQYF

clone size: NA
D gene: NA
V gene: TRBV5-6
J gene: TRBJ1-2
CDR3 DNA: TGTGCCAGCAGCTTGGCACCCAGGGACGGTGGCTACACCTTC
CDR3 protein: CASSLAPRDGGYTF

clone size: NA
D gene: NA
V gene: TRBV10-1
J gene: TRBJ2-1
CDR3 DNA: TGCGCCAGCAGTGAACTTTCGGACAATGAGCAGTTCTTC
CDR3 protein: CASSELSDNEQFF

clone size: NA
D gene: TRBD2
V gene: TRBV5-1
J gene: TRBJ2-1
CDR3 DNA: TGCGCCAGCAGCTTGTCGGCTAGCGGGAGATTCGGGTACAATGAGCAGTTCTTC
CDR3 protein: CASSLSASGRFGYNEQFF

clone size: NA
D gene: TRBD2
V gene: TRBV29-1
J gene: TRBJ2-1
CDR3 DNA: TGCAGCGTTGCTTTAATAGCGGGAGTTCTTGATGATGAGCAGTTCTTC
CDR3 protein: CSVALIAGVLDDEQFF

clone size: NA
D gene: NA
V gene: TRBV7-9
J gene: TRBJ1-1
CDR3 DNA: TGTGCCAGCAGCTTAGAGGACAGCTACACTGAAGCTTTCTTT
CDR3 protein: CASSLEDSYTEAFF

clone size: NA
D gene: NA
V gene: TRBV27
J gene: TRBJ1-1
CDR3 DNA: TGTGCCAGCAGTTGGATCAAGGTGAACACTGAAGCTTTCTTT
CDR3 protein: CASSWIKVNTEAFF

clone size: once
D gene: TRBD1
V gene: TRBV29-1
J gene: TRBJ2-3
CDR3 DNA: TGCAGCGCCAAAACCGGGACAGGGTACACAGATACGCAGTATTTT
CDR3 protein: CSAKTGTGYTDTQYF

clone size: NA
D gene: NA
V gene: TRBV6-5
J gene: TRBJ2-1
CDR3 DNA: TGTGCCAGCAGTTACGACAGATACAATGAGCAGTTCTTC
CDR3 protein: CASSYDRYNEQFF

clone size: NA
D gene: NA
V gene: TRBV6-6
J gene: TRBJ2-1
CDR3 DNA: TGTGCCAGCAGTTTTCCACCTCGTCCCTACAATGAGCAGTTCTTC
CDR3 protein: CASSFPPRPYNEQFF

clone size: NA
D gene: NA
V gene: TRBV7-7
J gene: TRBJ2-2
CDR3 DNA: TGTGCTAGCAGCCCCGGGACACTGAACACCGGGGAGCTGTTTTTT
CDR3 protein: CASSPGTLNTGELFF

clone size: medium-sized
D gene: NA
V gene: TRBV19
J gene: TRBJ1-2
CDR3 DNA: TGTGCCAGTAGTATAGATGGCCCGACTAACTATGGCTACACCTTC
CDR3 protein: CASSIDGPTNYGYTF

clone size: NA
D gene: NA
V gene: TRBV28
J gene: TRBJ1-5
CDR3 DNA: TGTGCCAGCAGTTTATTGGTGGAGGGGGATCAGCCCCAGCATTTT
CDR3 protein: CASSLLVEGDQPQHF

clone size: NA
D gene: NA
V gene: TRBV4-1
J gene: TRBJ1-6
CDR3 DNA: TGCGCCAGCAGCCAAGATAAGAACAGTATAAGATCACCCCTCCACTTT
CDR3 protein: CASSQDKNSIRSPLHF

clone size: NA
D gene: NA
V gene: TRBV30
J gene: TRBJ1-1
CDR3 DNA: TGTGCCTGGAGTACGGGAGGGATGGGAACTGAAGCTTTCTTT
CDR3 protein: CAWSTGGMGTEAFF

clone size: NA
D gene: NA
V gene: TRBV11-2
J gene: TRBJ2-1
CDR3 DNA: TGTGCCAGCAGCAAAGATGCCATCTACAATGAGCAGTTCTTC
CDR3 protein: CASSKDAIYNEQFF

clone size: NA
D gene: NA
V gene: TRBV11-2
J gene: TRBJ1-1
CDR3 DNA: TGTGCCAGCAGCTTACCGGTCCTTCAGAACACTGAAGCTTTCTTT
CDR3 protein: CASSLPVLQNTEAFF

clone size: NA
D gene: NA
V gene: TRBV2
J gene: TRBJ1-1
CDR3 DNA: TGTGCCAGCAAACAAGGGCCGGTTCCCACTGAAGCTTTCTTT
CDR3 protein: CASKQGPVPTEAFF

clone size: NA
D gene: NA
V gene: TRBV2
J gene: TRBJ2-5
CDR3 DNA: TGTGCCAGCAGCCCTCCAAAGTTACAAGAGACCCAGTACTTC
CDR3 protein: CASSPPKLQETQYF

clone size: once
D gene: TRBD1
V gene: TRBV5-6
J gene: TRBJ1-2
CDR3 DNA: TGTGCCAGCAGCTCAGTCCCGGGACAGGGATGGGACAACTATGGCTACACCTTC
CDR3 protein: CASSSVPGQGWDNYGYTF